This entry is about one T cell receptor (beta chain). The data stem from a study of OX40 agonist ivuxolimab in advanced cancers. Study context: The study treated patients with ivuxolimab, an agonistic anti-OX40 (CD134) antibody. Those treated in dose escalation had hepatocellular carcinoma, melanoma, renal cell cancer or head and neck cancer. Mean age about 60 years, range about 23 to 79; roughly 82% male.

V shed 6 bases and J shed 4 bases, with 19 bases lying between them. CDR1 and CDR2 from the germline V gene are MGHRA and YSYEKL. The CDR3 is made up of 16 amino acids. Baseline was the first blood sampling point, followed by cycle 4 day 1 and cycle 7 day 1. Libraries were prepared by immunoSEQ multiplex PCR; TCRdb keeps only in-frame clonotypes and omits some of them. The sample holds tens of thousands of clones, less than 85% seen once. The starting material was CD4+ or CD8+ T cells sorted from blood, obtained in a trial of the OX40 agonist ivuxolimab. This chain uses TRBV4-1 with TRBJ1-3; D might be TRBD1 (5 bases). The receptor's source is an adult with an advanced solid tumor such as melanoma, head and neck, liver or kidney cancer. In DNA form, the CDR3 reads TGCGCCAGCAGACTTTCTACAGGCCCGGCCGGAAACACCATATATTTT. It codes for CASRLSTGPAGNTIYF.